These 24 T cell receptor beta chains originate from one sample sequenced in a study of control samples from healthy donors and cancer patients. The data were produced by immunoSEQ multiplex PCR, yet TCRdb's version contains in-frame clones alone and is incomplete. The data contain 30,000 to 35,000 clones, 86% of them singletons. Sample: PBMCs. These receptors were obtained from a middle-aged woman with lung cancer.

The J gene is TRBJ1-1, the V gene TRBV4-1; possibly TRBD1 for D (5 bases). In germline, CDR1 is MGHRA, CDR2 YSYEKL. This CDR3 has 14 amino acids. The ends were cut back, 4 bases at V and 3 bases at J, with 12 bases in the middle. CDR3 DNA: TGCGCCAGCAGCCGATCAGGGAGGGACACTGAAGCTTTCTTT. This translates into CASSRSGRDTEAFF.

The gene calls are TRBV7-3 and TRBJ2-3, with 10 bases that match TRBD2. The CDR3 runs to 15 residues. After removal of 5 bases from V and 1 base from J, the junction contained 3 bases not matched to a gene. From germline, CDR1 is SGHTA and CDR2 FQGTGA. CDR3 nucleotides: TGTGCCAGCAGCCCTCTAGCGGGGGGCACAGATACGCAGTATTTT. Encoded protein: CASSPLAGGTDTQYF.

The V gene is TRBV6-5, the J gene TRBJ2-3; D unresolved. V was cut by 8 bases and J by 2 bases, with 14 bases left in between. The CDR3 extends over 14 amino acids. Germline loops: CDR1 MNHEY, CDR2 SVGAGI. CDR3 in DNA: TGTGCCAGCGGAGTGAACCAGATCACAGATACGCAGTATTTT. Residues: CASGVNQITDTQYF.

The genes are TRBV15 and TRBJ1-2; D not resolved. Germline V gene sequence: CDR1 LNHNV, CDR2 YYDKDF (reference sequence). This CDR3 contains 14 residues. Trimming left V 2 bases short and J 4 bases short, with 11 bases between. CDR3 in amino acids: CATSRSQERYGYTF. The CDR3 DNA follows: TGTGCCACCAGCAGATCTCAGGAACGCTATGGCTACACCTTC.

The chain employs TRBV6-5 and TRBJ2-5; unclear D gene. This CDR3 comprises 13 residues. Germline V gives CDR1 MNHEY, CDR2 SVGAGI. The V gene lost 8 bases and the J gene lost 5 bases, with 15 bases spanning the gap. CDR3 in amino acids: CASESSGSETQYF. CDR3 DNA: TGTGCCAGCGAATCCTCCGGCTCGGAGACCCAGTACTTC.

A note on this clone: The junction does not match germline at one end; this may be a read error. At the DNA level, this CDR3 is encoded by other sequences in the same sample as well. This chain joins TRBV15 and TRBJ2-1; D unresolved. The CDR3 totals 13 residues. Germline V CDR1 and CDR2: LNHNV, YYDKDF (reference sequence). CDR3 sequence reads: CATSRDPDREQFF. CDR3 nucleotide sequence: TGCGCCACCAGCAGAGATCCCGATAGGGAGCAGTTCTTC.

J is TRBJ2-2 and V is TRBV5-4; D possibly corresponds to TRBD2 (5 bases). The germline V and J ends were trimmed by 0 bases and 5 bases, with 11 bases remaining between them. CDR1 is SGHNT, CDR2 YYREEE, per germline (reference sequence). This CDR3 has 15 amino acids. The CDR3 loop reads CASSLDGVPTGELFF. The CDR3 DNA reads as TGTGCCAGCAGCTTGGACGGGGTCCCTACCGGGGAGCTGTTTTTT.

Of note for this clone: The sample carries other DNA sequences with the same CDR3. The rearrangement links TRBV9 to TRBJ2-7; 9 bases fit TRBD1. The J segment lost 4 bases and the V segment lost 2 bases, leaving 7 bases of the junction unmatched. Germline values: CDR1 SGDLS, CDR2 YYNGEE. The CDR3 totals 15 residues. The CDR3 sequence is CASSVASGTGYEQYF. CDR3 bases: TGTGCCAGCAGCGTGGCCTCCGGGACAGGGTACGAGCAGTACTTC.

The chain couples TRBV2 to TRBJ1-2; D unclear. Germline loops: CDR1 SNHLY, CDR2 FYNNEI. This CDR3 region has 14 residues. Trimming removed 4 bases from V and 2 bases from J, with 11 bases in between. CDR3 coding DNA: TGTGCCAGCAGTGCGGCGGGTCTCAACTATGGCTACACCTTC. Its translation: CASSAAGLNYGYTF. The variable domain in full, with the rest retrieved from reference TRBV2 and TRBJ1-2, is EPEVTQTPSHQVTQMGQEVILRCVPISNHLYFYWYRQILGQKVEFLVSFYNNEISEKSEIFDDQFSVERPDGSNFTLKIRSTKLEDSAMYFCASSAAGLNYGYTFGSGTRLTVV.

The V and J genes are TRBV28 and TRBJ2-1, with D perhaps matching TRBD2 (6 bases). From germline, CDR1 is MDHEN and CDR2 SYDVKM. V was trimmed by 6 bases and J by 5 bases, leaving 23 bases between them. This CDR3 region has 17 residues. The CDR3 bases are TGTGCCAGCAGGGCGGTGACGGGGGACCCCCTACACAATGAGCAGTTCTTC. Translating it yields CASRAVTGDPLHNEQFF.

V is TRBV18 and J is TRBJ2-6, with D possibly matching TRBD1 (5 bases). Germline values: CDR1 KGHSH, CDR2 LQKENI. Trimming cost V 9 bases and J 5 bases, with 14 bases left between them. The CDR3 length is 14 residues. CDR3 region: CASLEGVRANVLTF. The CDR3 DNA reads TGTGCCAGTCTGGAAGGGGTCAGGGCCAACGTCCTGACTTTC. The variable domain in full, with the rest retrieved from reference TRBV18 and TRBJ2-6, is NAGVMQNPRHLVRRRGQEARLRCSPMKGHSHVYWYRQLPEEGLKFMVYLQKENIIDESGMPKERFSAEFPKEGPSILRIQQVVRGDSAAYFCASLEGVRANVLTFGAGSRLTVL.

This chain connects TRBV18 to TRBJ1-5; the D gene is possibly TRBD1 (5 bases). V lost 4 bases, J lost 6 bases, and 16 bases lay in between. CDR3 length: 15 amino acids. CDR1 is KGHSH and CDR2 is LQKENI in the germline V gene. The CDR3, as DNA: TGTGCCAGCTCACGGGCGGAGGGACGGGGTCAGCCCCAGCATTTT. Translation: CASSRAEGRGQPQHF. Full variable domain (missing parts from reference TRBV18 and TRBJ1-5): NAGVMQNPRHLVRRRGQEARLRCSPMKGHSHVYWYRQLPEEGLKFMVYLQKENIIDESGMPKERFSAEFPKEGPSILRIQQVVRGDSAAYFCASSRAEGRGQPQHFGDGTRLSIL.

This chain connects TRBV6-2 or TRBV6-3 to TRBJ2-2, with no clear D. The CDR3 consists of 14 residues. CDR1 MNHEY and CDR2 SVGEGT come from the germline V gene. Trimming pared 2 bases from V and 1 base from J, leaving 5 bases between. The CDR3 DNA follows: TGTGCCAGCAGTTACATGGGGAACACCGGGGAGCTGTTTTTT. Translating it yields CASSYMGNTGELFF.

V is TRBV28 and J is TRBJ1-1; no firm D call. Germline CDR1 and CDR2: MDHEN and SYDVKM. The ends were cut back, 1 base at V and 3 bases at J, with 3 bases in the middle. The CDR3 covers 12 residues. The CDR3 sequence is CASSLLDTEAFF. CDR3 coding DNA: TGTGCCAGCAGTTTATTAGACACTGAAGCTTTCTTT.

The V call is TRBV24-1, the J call TRBJ1-2; D not certain. The CDR3 sequence is 14 residues long. The V and J ends lost 0 bases and 2 bases respectively, with 6 bases between them. Germline V gives CDR1 KGHDR, CDR2 SFDVKD. The CDR3 sequence is CATSDLNGNYGYTF. The CDR3, as DNA: TGTGCCACCAGTGATTTGAACGGAAACTATGGCTACACCTTC.

The table lists this clone with a count of one. The rearrangement joins TRBV6-5 to TRBJ1-1; a possible D gene is TRBD1 (6 bases). The CDR3 loop spans 15 amino acids. Germline V gene data show CDR1 as MNHEY and CDR2 as SVGAGI. Trimming cost V 5 bases and J 0 bases, with 13 bases left between them. In DNA, the CDR3 is TGTGCCAGCAGTATCCGGGACAAAATGAACACTGAAGCTTTCTTT. This translates into CASSIRDKMNTEAFF.

The genes are TRBV4-3 and TRBJ1-6, with D hard to call. Trimming left V 4 bases short and J 0 bases short, with 10 bases between. The germline gives CDR1 LGHNA, CDR2 YSLEER. CDR3 length: 16 residues. CDR3 in amino acids: CASSRGRSSYNSPLHF. CDR3 coding DNA: TGCGCCAGCAGCCGAGGAAGGAGCTCCTATAATTCACCCCTCCACTTT.

The J gene is TRBJ2-1, the V gene TRBV7-9, with D perhaps assigned TRBD1 or TRBD2 (5 bases each). The V end was cut by 5 bases, the J end by 7 bases, with 9 bases between. The CDR3 sequence is 12 residues long. Germline loops: CDR1 SEHNR, CDR2 FQNEAQ (reference sequence). The CDR3 DNA sequence: TGTGCCAGCAGCCGTTGGGGGAATGAGCAGTTCTTC. Translating it yields CASSRWGNEQFF. The whole variable domain, remainder taken from reference TRBV7-9 and TRBJ2-1, is DTGVSQNPRHKITKRGQNVTFRCDPISEHNRLYWYRQTLGQGPEFLTYFQNEAQLEKSRLLSDRFSAERPKGSFSTLEIQRTEQGDSAMYLCASSRWGNEQFFGPGTRLTVL.

The gene calls are TRBV24-1 and TRBJ1-3; a weak D match, TRBD1 (5 bases). This CDR3 comprises 13 residues. Germline CDR1 reads KGHDR; CDR2 reads SFDVKD. V shed 5 bases and J shed 3 bases, with 7 bases lying between them. The CDR3 DNA reads as TGTGCCACCAGTGGGGGCTTTGGAAACACCATATATTTT. Protein sequence: CATSGGFGNTIYF.

The chain has TRBV13 and TRBJ1-2, with D uncertain. The V and J ends lost 5 bases and 0 bases respectively, with 13 bases between them. CDR1 is PRHDT and CDR2 is FYEKMQ in the germline V gene (reference sequence). The CDR3 extends over 15 amino acids. CDR3: CASSTPRQANYGYTF. As DNA, the CDR3 is TGTGCCAGCAGCACCCCGCGGCAGGCTAACTATGGCTACACCTTC.

The chain has TRBV21-1 and TRBJ1-1. TRBV21-1 is annotated as a pseudogene. The CDR3 length is 13 residues. CDR3 region: CASSKVETDVAFF. The CDR3 DNA reads TGTGCCAGCAGCAAAGTTGAGACTGATGTTGCTTTCTTT.

This sequence joins TRBV13 and TRBJ2-3; D gene unclear. CDR3 size: 16 residues. Germline V lookup: CDR1 PRHDT, CDR2 FYEKMQ (reference sequence). Trimming took off 1 base at V and 0 bases at J, with 11 bases between the two ends. CDR3 loop: CASSLDQASSTDTQYF. In nucleotides, the CDR3 is TGTGCCAGCAGCTTAGACCAAGCCTCTAGCACAGATACGCAGTATTTT. Looking up the rest from reference TRBV13 and TRBJ2-3 gives the full variable domain: AAGVIQSPRHLIKEKRETATLKCYPIPRHDTVYWYQQGPGQDPQFLISFYEKMQSDKGSIPDRFSAQQFSDYHSELNMSSLELGDSALYFCASSLDQASSTDTQYFGPGTRLTVL.

This clone came up a few times. Here the CDR3 DNA reads TGCGCCAGCAGTGCAACAGGGGGCGGATCACCCCTCCACTTT. This translates into CASSATGGGSPLHF. The chain links TRBV10-2 to TRBJ1-6; 9 bases agree with TRBD1. CDR1 WSHSY and CDR2 SAAADI come from the germline V gene. CDR3 length equals 14 residues. The trim removed 4 bases at V and 10 bases at J, leaving 5 bases unmatched.

Turning to this clone: Distinct nucleotide sequences in the sample also encode this CDR3. The rearrangement links TRBV7-3 to TRBJ2-5, with a tentative D call TRBD2 (5 bases). V was pared by 5 bases and J by 3 bases, with 10 bases between. The CDR3 length is 13 residues. Looked up from germline, CDR1 is SGHTA and CDR2 is FQGTGA. CDR3 sequence (DNA): TGTGCCAGCAGCCTCACTAGGGAAGAGACCCAGTACTTC. Protein sequence: CASSLTREETQYF.